Below, 15 T cell receptor beta chains from the same sample are listed, as sequenced in a study of blood T cell repertoires in COVID-19. Profiled with immunoSEQ multiplex PCR; TCRdb holds only in-frame clones, not every one. Of 150,000 to 200,000 clones listed, roughly 94% are singletons. The sample consisted of peripheral blood. Receptors originate from a man aged 25 to 40 with COVID-19, enrolled during active disease.

V usage is TRBV19 and J usage is TRBJ1-5; TRBD1 agrees at 9 bases. J was trimmed by 3 bases and V by 5 bases; bases with no gene match: 11. Germline lookup yields CDR1 LNHDA and CDR2 SQIVND (reference sequence). The CDR3 has 17 residues. DNA of the CDR3: TGTGCCAGTAGTCTCTCATTACAGGGGGCGTTCAATCAGCCCCAGCATTTT. Its translation: CASSLSLQGAFNQPQHF.

The chain combines TRBV19 with TRBJ2-3; 8 nucleotides line up with TRBD1. With 5 bases clipped from V and 0 bases from J, the junction kept 4 bases outside the gene matches. The CDR3 length is 15 residues. Per the germline V gene, CDR1 is LNHDA and CDR2 is SQIVND (reference sequence). The DNA for the CDR3 is TGTGCCAGTAGTGCTCGGACAGGGAGCACAGATACGCAGTATTTT. Its translation: CASSARTGSTDTQYF.

This chain connects TRBV3-1 (or the pseudogene TRBV3-2) to TRBJ1-1; maybe TRBD1 (5 bases). Between the trimmed V and J ends, which lost 4 bases and 2 bases, there was a span of 11 bases. Germline V gives CDR1 LGHDT, CDR2 YNNKEL (reference sequence). The CDR3 contains 14 residues. The CDR3 region is CASSPQQGNTEAFF. CDR3 coding DNA: TGTGCCAGCAGCCCCCAGCAGGGAAACACTGAAGCTTTCTTT.

J is TRBJ1-2 and V is TRBV6-5; a weak D match, TRBD1 (5 bases). The CDR3 covers 15 residues. The V gene lost 7 bases and the J gene lost 1 base, with 16 bases spanning the gap. Germline V gene sequence: CDR1 MNHEY, CDR2 SVGAGI. Here the CDR3 DNA reads TGTGCCAGCACCACATGGGGGGAGATTAACTATGGCTACACCTTC. Its translation is CASTTWGEINYGYTF.

The CDR3 reads CASSPRASLEETQYF. The CDR3 DNA reads TGTGCCAGCAGCCCGCGGGCCTCCCTGGAGGAGACCCAGTACTTC. The rearrangement uses TRBV7-2 and TRBJ2-5, with a weak D call TRBD2 (5 bases). This CDR3 contains 15 residues. V gave up 5 bases and J gave up 5 bases, with 18 bases separating them. Germline V gene lookup returns CDR1 SGHTA and CDR2 FQGNSA.

The chain uses TRBV9 and TRBJ2-5; TRBD1 might be the D (6 bases). V was shortened by 2 bases and J by 5 bases, with 16 bases between the two germline ends. From germline, CDR1 is SGDLS and CDR2 YYNGEE. This CDR3 has 15 amino acids. The CDR3 protein is CASSVRGRGPETQYF. The CDR3 nucleotides are TGTGCCAGCAGCGTTCGGGGCAGGGGACCGGAGACCCAGTACTTC.

This clone was seen a handful of times. The chain uses TRBV4-1 and TRBJ1-6; D is possibly TRBD1 (5 bases). V was pared by 8 bases and J by 10 bases, with 24 bases between. The V gene's germline CDR1 is MGHRA and CDR2 YSYEKL. This CDR3 has 16 amino acids. As DNA, the CDR3 is TGCGCCAGCCGCGGGCTAGATGGGTTGCGGGGGTCACCCCTCCACTTT. Translation gives CASRGLDGLRGSPLHF.

The rearrangement joins TRBV19 to TRBJ1-5; maybe TRBD1 (6 bases). Germline V gene lookup returns CDR1 LNHDA and CDR2 SQIVND (reference sequence). V lost 9 bases to trimming and J lost 7 bases, with 13 bases between them. The CDR3 extends over 12 amino acids. This chain's CDR3 is CASEGQRQPQHF. CDR3 nucleotides: TGTGCCAGCGAGGGACAAAGGCAGCCCCAGCATTTT.

The chain couples TRBV3-1 (or the pseudogene TRBV3-2) to TRBJ2-7; 9 bases align to TRBD1. CDR1 and CDR2 from the germline V gene are LGHDT and YNNKEL (reference sequence). The CDR3 contains 13 residues. V was pared by 4 bases and J by 3 bases, with 1 base of the junction left unmatched. Here the CDR3 DNA reads TGTGCCAGCAGCCGGGGACAGGGCTACGAGCAGTACTTC. Its translation: CASSRGQGYEQYF.

This chain links TRBV7-6 with TRBJ2-2; 9 nucleotides match TRBD1. The length of the CDR3 is 16 residues. The junction had 7 bases not matched to a gene; V was cut back by 4 bases and J by 4 bases. Germline V gene sequence: CDR1 SGHVS, CDR2 FNYEAQ. CDR3 in DNA: TGTGCCAGCAGCTCACAGGACAGGGGAGGCACCGGGGAGCTGTTTTTT. This translates into CASSSQDRGGTGELFF.

The chain links TRBV29-1 to TRBJ1-5; no reliable D call. CDR1 is SQVTM and CDR2 is ANQGSEA in the germline V gene. Trimming removed 4 bases from V and 6 bases from J, with 16 bases in between. The CDR3 totals 14 residues. CDR3 sequence: CSVAVGDPGQPQHF. CDR3 nucleotides: TGCAGCGTTGCGGTCGGGGATCCGGGTCAGCCCCAGCATTTT.

The rearrangement links TRBV30 to TRBJ1-1; maybe TRBD1 (6 bases). V was shortened by 3 bases and J by 7 bases, with 9 bases between the two germline ends. The V gene's germline CDR1 is GTSNPN and CDR2 SVGIG (reference sequence). The CDR3 sequence is 11 residues long. The CDR3 sequence: CAWSRGDEAFF. The CDR3 nucleotides are TGTGCCTGGAGCAGGGGCGATGAAGCTTTCTTT.

V and J are TRBV9 and TRBJ1-1; the D gene is possibly TRBD1 (6 bases). Deletions cut 0 bases from V and 1 base from J, with 10 bases between. This CDR3 is 15 amino acids long. CDR1 is SGDLS and CDR2 is YYNGEE in the germline V gene. CDR3 protein: CASSVVPGQNTEAFF. The CDR3 DNA follows: TGTGCCAGCAGCGTAGTACCGGGACAGAACACTGAAGCTTTCTTT.

The chain links TRBV7-2 to TRBJ2-2; the D gene is possibly TRBD2 (7 bases). The V end was cut by 0 bases, the J end by 9 bases, with 14 bases between. Germline V gives CDR1 SGHTA, CDR2 FQGNSA. The CDR3 is 15 residues long. The CDR3 DNA follows: TGTGCCAGCAGCTTAGCGGGGGGGCCCCCCCGGGAGCTGTTTTTT. This translates into CASSLAGGPPRELFF.

The chain combines TRBV5-1 with TRBJ2-7; 9 nucleotides agree with TRBD2. V shed 4 bases and J 5 bases; nucleotides not matched to a gene: 16. The germline V gene encodes CDR1 SGHRS and CDR2 YFSETQ. The CDR3 has 17 residues. CDR3 nucleotide sequence: TGCGCCAGCAGCCGAGACCCCCCTTGGGAGCGGGGGGACGAGCAGTACTTC. This codes for CASSRDPPWERGDEQYF.